These T cell receptor beta chains were read from a single sample in a study of T cell responses to AZD1222 COVID-19 vaccine. Assay: immunoSEQ multiplex PCR; the TCRdb copy retains only in-frame clones and omits some. The sample has about 150,000 clones, 91% seen once. Sequences were derived from peripheral blood, sampled 28 days after the second AZD1222 dose. These receptors originate from an adult who received the AZD1222 COVID-19 vaccine. CDR3s include the opening cysteine and the closing phenylalanine or tryptophan. A D gene is named only where the DNA matches it firmly.

>TRBV9|TRBD2|TRBJ2-7
CASSELAGGPPYEQYF
TGTGCCAGCAGCGAGCTAGCGGGAGGGCCCCCCTACGAGCAGTACTTC
>TRBV11-3|TRBD2|TRBJ2-3
CASSSMGGIADTQYF
TGTGCCAGCAGCTCTATGGGGGGGATCGCAGATACGCAGTATTTT
>TRBV3-1/TRBV3-2|.|TRBJ1-2
CASSQGPDMQVYGYTF
TGTGCCAGCAGCCAAGGTCCGGACATGCAGGTCTATGGCTACACCTTC
>TRBV6-2/TRBV6-3|.|TRBJ1-5
CASSYDRRSQPQHF
TGTGCCAGCAGTTACGACAGGCGGAGTCAGCCCCAGCATTTT
>TRBV7-9|TRBD1|TRBJ1-5
CASSTARLGQGNSNQPQHF
TGTGCCAGCAGCACGGCTCGGCTCGGACAGGGGAATAGCAATCAGCCCCAGCATTTT
>TRBV4-1|TRBD2|TRBJ2-2
CASSPLAGGPSGELFF
TGCGCCAGCAGCCCCCTAGCGGGAGGGCCATCCGGGGAGCTGTTTTTT
>TRBV6-4|TRBD1|TRBJ1-1
CASRQGAYTEAFF
TGTGCCAGCAGACAGGGGGCTTACACTGAAGCTTTCTTT
>TRBV5-1|.|TRBJ2-7
CASSLEGQTSGEQYF
TGCGCCAGCAGCTTGGAAGGACAGACTTCGGGGGAGCAGTACTTC
>TRBV2|.|TRBJ2-3
CASSDRGLSTDTQYF
TGTGCCAGCAGTGACCGGGGTCTGAGCACAGATACGCAGTATTTT
>TRBV5-1|.|TRBJ2-3
CASSMTRQRPSTDTQYF
TGCGCCAGCAGTATGACTAGACAGCGCCCTAGCACAGATACGCAGTATTTT